The present entry profiles one T cell receptor beta chain with its context. Its antigen is unidentified. This record comes from a study of T cell responses to AZD1222 COVID-19 vaccine. Study findings and constraints: Repertoires in all cases were sampled only once the peak T cell response had passed.

Sequencing was performed with immunoSEQ multiplex PCR; in TCRdb, only in-frame clones are kept and a portion is missing. The sample holds approximately 150,000 clones; about 92% are singletons and the top ten take about 12%. Deletions cut 2 bases from V and 5 bases from J, with 9 bases between. The length of the CDR3 is 13 residues. The germline V gene encodes CDR1 MNHEY and CDR2 SMNVEV (reference sequence). Here the sequenced sample was peripheral blood, taken after recovery from COVID-19. V usage is TRBV27 and J usage is TRBJ1-1; D gene unclear. The TCR was taken from an adult who had recovered from COVID-19. The CDR3 loop reads CASSLGIGTEAFF. In nucleotides, the CDR3 is TGTGCCAGCAGTTTAGGGATCGGTACTGAAGCTTTCTTT.